The entry below describes one T cell receptor beta chain. This record belongs to a study of cytomegalovirus exposure and HLA in healthy donors. 13 Jbeta primers and 60 Vbeta primers were used for the PCR. Using immunoSEQ multiplex PCR, the repertoire was profiled, and TCRdb retains in-frame clones only, with some absent. This table has about 140,000 clones, 75% appearing once. The origin of this receptor is a man aged 40-55 years in good health and CMV-seronegative. The specimen sequenced was PBMCs.

The DNA of the CDR3 is TGTGCCAGCAGCTTTAGCGGGGGGGCCCCGGAGACCCAGTACTTC. The encoded protein is CASSFSGGAPETQYF. The chain is built from TRBV5-5 and TRBJ2-5; the match to TRBD2 covers 11 bases. The germline gives CDR1 SGHKS, CDR2 YYEKEE (reference sequence). The CDR3 is 15 residues long. Trimming cost V 2 bases and J 5 bases; bases outside gene matches: 5.